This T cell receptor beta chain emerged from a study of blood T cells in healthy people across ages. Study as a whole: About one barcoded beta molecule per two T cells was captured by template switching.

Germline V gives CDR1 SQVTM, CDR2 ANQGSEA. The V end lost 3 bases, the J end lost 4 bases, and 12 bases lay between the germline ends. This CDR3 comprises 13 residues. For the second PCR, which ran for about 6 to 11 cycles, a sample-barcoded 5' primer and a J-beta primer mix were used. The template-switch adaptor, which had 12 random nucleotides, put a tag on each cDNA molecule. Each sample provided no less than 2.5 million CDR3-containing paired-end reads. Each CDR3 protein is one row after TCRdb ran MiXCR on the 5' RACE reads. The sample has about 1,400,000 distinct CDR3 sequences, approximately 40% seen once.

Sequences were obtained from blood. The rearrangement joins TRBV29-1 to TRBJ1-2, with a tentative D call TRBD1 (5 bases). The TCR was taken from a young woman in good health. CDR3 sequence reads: CSVEAGTSYGYTF. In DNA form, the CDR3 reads TGCAGCGTTGAGGCTGGGACGTCCTATGGCTACACCTTC.